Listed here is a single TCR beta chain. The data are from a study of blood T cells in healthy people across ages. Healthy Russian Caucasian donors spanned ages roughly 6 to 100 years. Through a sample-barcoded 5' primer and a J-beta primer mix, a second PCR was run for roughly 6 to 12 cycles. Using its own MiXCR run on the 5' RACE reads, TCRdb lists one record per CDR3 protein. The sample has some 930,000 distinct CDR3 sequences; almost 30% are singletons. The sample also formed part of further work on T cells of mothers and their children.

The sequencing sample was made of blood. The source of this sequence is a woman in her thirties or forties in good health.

The CDR3 nucleotides read TGTGCCACCAGTGATTTGCAAGGGGGGGGCAATCAGCCCCAGCATTTT. Encoded protein: CATSDLQGGGNQPQHF. This sequence joins TRBV24-1 and TRBJ1-5, with D tentatively TRBD1 (6 bases). CDR3 length equals 16 residues. V shed 0 bases and J shed 2 bases, with 10 bases lying between them. In germline, CDR1 is KGHDR, CDR2 SFDVKD.